This TCR beta chain was sequenced in a study of blood T cell repertoires in COVID-19. Some clones are missing from TCRdb's copy, which holds only in-frame ones; the method was immunoSEQ multiplex PCR. The sample lists about 82,000 clones; around 81% were seen once. The CDR3 totals 15 residues. Looked up from germline, CDR1 is SGHAT and CDR2 is FQNNGV. Trimming at V came to 4 bases and at J to 4 bases, leaving 9 bases not matched to a gene. The J gene is TRBJ2-5, the V gene TRBV11-2; 7 positions agree with TRBD1. The sequenced material came from peripheral blood. This receptor was obtained from a man older than 75 with active or convalescent COVID-19. The CDR3 loop reads CASSSNRGRGETQYF. The CDR3 DNA sequence: TGTGCCAGCAGCTCAAACAGGGGAAGAGGAGAGACCCAGTACTTC.